Shown below are 26 T cell receptor beta chains from a single sample sequenced in a study of blood T cells in healthy people across ages. Using a J-beta primer mix together with a sample-barcoded 5' primer, a second PCR was run for about 6 to 12 cycles. TCRdb recomputed calls from the 5' RACE reads with MiXCR, one row per CDR3 protein. Seen here are around 800,000 distinct CDR3 sequences, around two fifths observed once, and the top ten hold nearly 20%. The material sequenced was blood. The receptors here all came from a man aged 55 to 70 in good health.

The CDR3 DNA reads TGCAGTGCTAGAGATCCCGGACGGCCTTATGGCTACACCTTC. This codes for CSARDPGRPYGYTF. This chain connects TRBV20-1 to TRBJ1-2; D call uncertain. The CDR3 sequence is 14 residues long. Trimming removed 0 bases from V and 5 bases from J, with 13 bases in between. Germline assignment: CDR1 DFQATT and CDR2 SNEGSKA (reference sequence).

This clonotype was counted a few times. For the CDR3, the DNA is TGCAGCGTTGGGCACCGGGACAGGGTTCAGCCCCAGCATTTT. This codes for CSVGHRDRVQPQHF. V usage is TRBV29-1 and J usage is TRBJ1-5, with TRBD1 matching over 9 bases. Looked up from germline, CDR1 is SQVTM and CDR2 is ANQGSEA. V shed 4 bases and J 6 bases; nucleotides not matched to a gene: 7. The CDR3 extends over 14 amino acids.

The rearrangement links TRBV3-1 to TRBJ2-1; TRBD2 aligns across 7 bases. The CDR3 is made up of 15 amino acids. Trimming removed 4 bases from V and 5 bases from J; junction bases left unmatched: 8. Germline CDR1 and CDR2: LGHDT and YNNKEL (reference sequence). The CDR3: CASSRVSGGNNEQFF. The CDR3 DNA sequence: TGTGCCAGCAGCCGAGTCTCGGGGGGAAACAATGAGCAGTTCTTC.

The chain employs TRBV2 and TRBJ2-3, with 7 bases fitting TRBD1. This CDR3 has 14 amino acids. Germline V CDR1 and CDR2: SNHLY, FYNNEI. The ends lost 4 bases at V and 6 bases at J; junction bases unmatched: 7. The DNA of the CDR3 is TGTGCCAGCAGTGGACAGGGATCGAGGGATACGCAGTATTTT. It yields the protein CASSGQGSRDTQYF.

This sequence joins TRBV14 and TRBJ1-6, with 8 nucleotides matching TRBD1. Germline V CDR1 and CDR2: SGHDN, FVKESK. The CDR3 runs 18 residues. V lost 0 bases, J lost 3 bases, and 7 bases stayed unmatched. The CDR3 sequence: CASSQEWQGAIYNSPLHF. In DNA, the CDR3 is TGTGCCAGCAGCCAAGAATGGCAGGGGGCGATCTATAATTCACCCCTCCACTTT.

J is TRBJ2-3 and V is TRBV19, with 7 positions matching TRBD1. Germline lookup yields CDR1 LNHDA and CDR2 SQIVND (reference sequence). CDR3 size: 15 residues. With 6 bases clipped from V and 2 bases from J, the junction kept 8 bases outside the gene matches. The CDR3 loop is CASSLYGTATDTQYF. The CDR3, as DNA: TGTGCCAGTAGCCTCTACGGGACAGCCACAGATACGCAGTATTTT.

CDR3: CASSLATSGGYEQYF. CDR3 coding DNA: TGTGCCAGCAGCTTGGCTACTAGCGGGGGCTACGAGCAGTACTTC. The chain is built from TRBV5-5 and TRBJ2-7; TRBD2 aligns across 11 bases. There are 15 residues in the CDR3. V shed 0 bases and J 3 bases; nucleotides not matched to a gene: 2. Germline lookup yields CDR1 SGHKS and CDR2 YYEKEE (reference sequence).

This clonotype was seen only a few times. V gene TRBV20-1 combines with J gene TRBJ2-7; tentative D call: TRBD2 (7 bases). This CDR3 is built from 14 residues. V lost 0 bases and J 4 bases, leaving 13 bases between the germline ends. CDR1 is DFQATT and CDR2 is SNEGSKA in the germline V gene (reference sequence). The CDR3 spells CSARDEGGLYEQYF. In DNA form, the CDR3 reads TGCAGTGCTAGAGACGAGGGGGGGCTGTACGAGCAGTACTTC.

The chain combines TRBV2 with TRBJ1-2; D is unclear. Deletions cut 4 bases from V and 7 bases from J, with 10 bases between. This CDR3 is built from 12 residues. Germline V gene sequence: CDR1 SNHLY, CDR2 FYNNEI. The CDR3, as DNA: TGTGCCAGCAGTGTGTTCCTGTTTGGCTACACCTTC. It specifies CASSVFLFGYTF.

In DNA, the CDR3 is TGTGCCGGCTCTATGATAGGCACCGGGGAGCTGTTTTTT. Its translation is CAGSMIGTGELFF. The chain carries TRBV6-1 and TRBJ2-2; D is unclear. Trimming shortened V by 11 bases and J by 4 bases, and 14 bases separated the two germline ends. This CDR3 has 13 amino acids. CDR1 MNHNS and CDR2 SASEGT come from the germline V gene.

The chain couples TRBV7-9 to TRBJ1-1, with 9 bases that match TRBD1. This CDR3 is 18 amino acids long. CDR1 SEHNR and CDR2 FQNEAQ come from the germline V gene (reference sequence). The trim removed 4 bases at V and 0 bases at J, leaving 12 bases unmatched. Here the CDR3 reads CASSYPRVTGGMNTEAFF. The CDR3 DNA is TGTGCCAGCAGCTATCCTAGAGTGACAGGGGGAATGAACACTGAAGCTTTCTTT.

The chain combines TRBV7-9 with TRBJ2-2, with 8 bases that match TRBD2. Germline CDR1 is SEHNR and CDR2 is FQNEAQ (reference sequence). With V trimmed by 7 bases and J by 1 base, 2 bases remained unmatched. This CDR3 contains 14 residues. The CDR3 here is CASIRGGNTGELFF. The CDR3, as DNA: TGTGCCAGCATCCGGGGGGGGAACACCGGGGAGCTGTTTTTT.

This sequence joins TRBV6-5 and TRBJ2-1; D call uncertain. The CDR3 sequence is 17 residues long. The germline CDR1 and CDR2 sequences are MNHEY and SVGAGI. Trimming left V 0 bases short and J 2 bases short, with 14 bases between. DNA of the CDR3: TGTGCCAGCAGTTACTCTGGGGTTTCCGCTCCCTACAATGAGCAGTTCTTC. Its translation: CASSYSGVSAPYNEQFF.

This clonotype appeared a single time. The V call is TRBV4-3, the J call TRBJ1-1; D remains ambiguous. CDR1 LGHNA and CDR2 YSLEER come from the germline V gene. The CDR3 runs to 13 residues. The V gene lost 2 bases and the J gene lost 5 bases, with 9 bases spanning the gap. CDR3 DNA sequence: TGCGCCAGCAGCCAAAGATCCACGACTGAAGCTTTCTTT. This codes for CASSQRSTTEAFF.

The rearrangement joins TRBV7-6 to TRBJ2-5; D unclear. V lost 3 bases and J 1 base, leaving 9 bases between the germline ends. Germline assignment: CDR1 SGHVS and CDR2 FNYEAQ. The CDR3 spans 14 residues. The CDR3 DNA sequence: TGTGCCAGCAGCTTCGGCCCCCCCCAAGAGACCCAGTACTTC. Translation gives CASSFGPPQETQYF.

The gene calls are TRBV30 and TRBJ1-6; TRBD1 matches at 8 bases. Germline CDR1 GTSNPN, CDR2 SVGIG (reference sequence). The CDR3 length is 13 residues. In nucleotides, the CDR3 is TGTGGCGGACAGGGCTCCTATAATTCACCCCTCCACTTT. Residues: CGGQGSYNSPLHF.

The chain couples TRBV15 to TRBJ1-5; 11 bases are shared with TRBD1. This CDR3 spans 16 amino acids. CDR1 is LNHNV and CDR2 is YYDKDF in the germline V gene (reference sequence). Trimming at V came to 2 bases and at J to 7 bases, leaving 7 bases not matched to a gene. CDR3 DNA: TGTGCCACCAGCAGATCGGGACAGGGGGTGAAACAGCCCCAGCATTTT. Its protein is CATSRSGQGVKQPQHF.

The chain has TRBV20-1 and TRBJ2-3; no clear D gene. The length of the CDR3 is 12 residues. Germline assignment: CDR1 DFQATT and CDR2 SNEGSKA (reference sequence). The V and J ends lost 5 bases and 2 bases respectively, with 8 bases between them. In DNA, the CDR3 is TGCAGTGCTCATAGGGTCACAGATACGCAGTATTTT. Protein: CSAHRVTDTQYF.

Regarding this clonotype: A much larger clonotype is one base distant, so this may be a read error. The chain couples TRBV24-1 to TRBJ2-3, with D unclear. The CDR3 is made up of 11 amino acids. The germline V gene has CDR1 KGHDR and CDR2 SFDVKD. The CDR3 coding sequence is TGTGCCACCAGTCTTGCAGATACGCGGTATTTT. Translation gives CATSLADTRYF.

This clonotype showed up just a few times. This chain links TRBV27 with TRBJ2-6; D is uncertain. CDR1 is MNHEY, CDR2 SMNVEV, per germline (reference sequence). This CDR3 is 15 amino acids long. Trimming took off 6 bases at V and 0 bases at J, with 9 bases between the two ends. CDR3 amino acids: CASRRLSSGANVLTF. In DNA, the CDR3 is TGTGCCAGCAGGAGACTGAGCTCTGGGGCCAACGTCCTGACTTTC.

The chain carries TRBV15 and TRBJ1-5; 9 nucleotides match TRBD1. J lost 4 bases, V lost 5 bases, and 6 bases had no gene match. The CDR3 sequence is 15 residues long. Germline assignment: CDR1 LNHNV and CDR2 YYDKDF (reference sequence). CDR3 region: CATSLGQGTNQPQHF. The CDR3 nucleotides are TGTGCCACCAGCTTAGGACAGGGGACGAATCAGCCCCAGCATTTT.

The rearrangement links TRBV5-1 to TRBJ1-6; no clear D gene. Trimming took 0 bases from V and 7 from J, leaving 11 bases between them. Germline V gives CDR1 SGHRS, CDR2 YFSETQ. This CDR3 has 15 residues. CDR3 residues: CASSLAGQENSPLHF. The CDR3, as DNA: TGCGCCAGCAGCTTGGCTGGCCAGGAGAATTCACCCCTCCACTTT. Complete variable domain (other parts from reference TRBV5-1 and TRBJ1-6): KAGVTQTPRYLIKTRGQQVTLSCSPISGHRSVSWYQQTPGQGLQFLFEYFSETQRNKGNFPGRFSGRQFSNSRSEMNVSTLELGDSALYLCASSLAGQENSPLHFGNGTRLTVT.

In this sample, this clonotype turned up a few times. The J gene is TRBJ1-1, the V gene TRBV7-9; possibly TRBD1 for D (5 bases). This CDR3 region has 14 residues. CDR1 and CDR2 (germline): SEHNR, FQNEAQ (reference sequence). Trimming stripped 6 bases from V and 2 bases from J, with 13 bases between. CDR3 loop: CASSLAGTNTEAFF. CDR3 nucleotide sequence: TGTGCCAGCAGTTTGGCAGGGACCAACACTGAAGCTTTCTTT.

V gene TRBV10-2 combines with J gene TRBJ2-7, with TRBD1 matching over 7 bases. CDR1 and CDR2 from the germline V gene are WSHSY and SAAADI. The CDR3 runs to 15 residues. V lost 5 bases, J lost 3 bases, and 10 bases stayed unmatched. CDR3 amino acids: CASSPGQVKLYEQYF. The CDR3 nucleotides are TGCGCCAGCAGTCCTGGACAGGTGAAACTCTACGAGCAGTACTTC.

This chain connects TRBV9 to TRBJ1-2; 10 bases map to TRBD1. V gave up 5 bases and J gave up 5 bases; unmatched junction bases: 9. This CDR3 spans 15 amino acids. Germline V gene sequence: CDR1 SGDLS, CDR2 YYNGEE. The CDR3 loop is CASSRGGDRGYGYTF. Here the CDR3 DNA reads TGTGCCAGCAGTAGAGGTGGGGACAGGGGATATGGCTACACCTTC.

Worth noting for this clonotype: An end of the junction differs from the germline gene, which may be a read error. The chain is built from TRBV4-3 and TRBJ1-6; maybe TRBD1 (6 bases). Germline CDR1 is LGHNA and CDR2 is YSLEER. This CDR3 spans 16 amino acids. CDR3 bases: TGCGCCTGCAGCCAGGAACGGGGGCCCTATAATTCACCCTTCCACTTT. Translated, it gives CACSQERGPYNSPFHF.